This TCR beta chain appears in the sequencing data of a study of T-cell reconstitution after alpha-beta-depleted transplantation in children. Preparation of the TCRbeta library involved a method that used unique molecular identifiers. TCRdb reprocessed the PCR reads via MiXCR and lists one record per CDR3 protein. The sample records around 450,000 distinct CDR3 sequences, 10% to 13% being singletons. Many counts were recorded for this clonotype. The TCR originated in a child aged 2-15 years with inherited bone marrow failure, due to receive a stem cell transplant. The input for sequencing was PBMCs, taken before TCRalphabeta/CD19-depleted stem cell transplant.

DNA for the CDR3: TGTGCCAGCAGTCCGCCGAGGGAGACCCAGTACTTC. It translates to CASSPPRETQYF. This rearrangement joins TRBV2 to TRBJ2-5; D is unresolved. This CDR3 contains 12 residues. CDR1 and CDR2 from the germline V gene are SNHLY and FYNNEI. V shed 5 bases and J shed 5 bases, with 9 bases lying between them.